A single sample gave rise to the 5 T cell receptor beta chains below, sequenced in a study of regulatory T cells in long-lasting Graves disease. Indicated time point: persistent/refractory GD, antithyroid drugs over 5 years with positive TRAb. TCR sequences were obtained from RNA taken from PBMCs. Investigators prepared the TCR beta libraries by applying iRepertoire HTBI primers and Arm-PCR of CDR3 regions. TCRdb re-called the multiplex PCR reads through MiXCR, storing one row per CDR3 protein. Among hundreds of thousands of distinct CDR3 sequences, about 20% were seen once, and the ten largest hold 20%. Specimen: peripheral blood mononuclear cells (PBMCs), collected when the disease was refractory, from a patient treated with antithyroid drugs. These receptors were taken from a female donor with Graves disease.

This clonotype has at least ten counts. The CDR3 DNA reads as TGTGCCAGCAGTTTCGGGGGATCTGAAGCTTTCTTT. It is translated as CASSFGGSEAFF. This chain connects TRBV12-3 or TRBV12-4 to TRBJ1-1; maybe TRBD1 (5 bases). V lost 3 bases to trimming and J lost 6 bases, with 8 bases between them. CDR3 length equals 12 residues.

This clonotype occurred many times. J is TRBJ2-2 and V is TRBV2; D may be TRBD2 (5 bases). Between the trimmed V and J ends, which lost 10 bases and 8 bases, there was a span of 17 bases. CDR1 SNHLY and CDR2 FYNNEI come from the germline V gene. This CDR3 region has 13 residues. For the CDR3, the DNA is TGTGCCAACCCCCCGGGGATCGCAGGGGAGCTGTTTTTT. Its translation: CANPPGIAGELFF. Variable domain in full (rest from reference TRBV2 and TRBJ2-2): EPEVTQTPSHQVTQMGQEVILRCVPISNHLYFYWYRQILGQKVEFLVSFYNNEISEKSEIFDDQFSVERPDGSNFTLKIRSTKLEDSAMYFCANPPGIAGELFFGEGSRLTVL.

The table lists this clonotype with many counts. The chain combines TRBV7-2 with TRBJ2-5; 7 bases are a match to TRBD2. CDR3 length: 15 amino acids. Germline CDR1 and CDR2: SGHTA and FQGNSA. The V gene end was trimmed by 5 bases and the J gene end by 5 bases; junction bases not matched to a gene: 11. CDR3 loop: CASSRGGGAEETQYF. CDR3 bases: TGTGCCAGCAGCCGCGGCGGGGGTGCCGAGGAGACCCAGTACTTC.

The rearrangement links TRBV5-1 to TRBJ2-1; 13 bases agree with TRBD2. Germline trimming cut 2 bases from V and 15 bases from J; bases unmatched to any gene: 11. The CDR3 runs to 15 residues. The germline V gene has CDR1 SGHRS and CDR2 YFSETQ. This chain's CDR3 is CASSFTGLAGEGGFF. CDR3 nucleotide sequence: TGCGCCAGCAGCTTCACAGGACTAGCGGGAGAGGGGGGGTTCTTC. Using reference TRBV5-1 and TRBJ2-1 for the parts outside the CDR3, the full variable domain is KAGVTQTPRYLIKTRGQQVTLSCSPISGHRSVSWYQQTPGQGLQFLFEYFSETQRNKGNFPGRFSGRQFSNSRSEMNVSTLELGDSALYLCASSFTGLAGEGGFFGPGTRLTVL.

The gene calls are TRBV30 and TRBJ1-6; unclear D gene. V shed 3 bases and J shed 7 bases, with 13 bases lying between them. The CDR3 length is 14 residues. Germline CDR1 is GTSNPN and CDR2 is SVGIG (reference sequence). The CDR3 here is CAWSKEQVNSPLHF. In DNA, the CDR3 is TGTGCCTGGAGCAAGGAGCAGGTGAATTCACCCCTCCACTTT.